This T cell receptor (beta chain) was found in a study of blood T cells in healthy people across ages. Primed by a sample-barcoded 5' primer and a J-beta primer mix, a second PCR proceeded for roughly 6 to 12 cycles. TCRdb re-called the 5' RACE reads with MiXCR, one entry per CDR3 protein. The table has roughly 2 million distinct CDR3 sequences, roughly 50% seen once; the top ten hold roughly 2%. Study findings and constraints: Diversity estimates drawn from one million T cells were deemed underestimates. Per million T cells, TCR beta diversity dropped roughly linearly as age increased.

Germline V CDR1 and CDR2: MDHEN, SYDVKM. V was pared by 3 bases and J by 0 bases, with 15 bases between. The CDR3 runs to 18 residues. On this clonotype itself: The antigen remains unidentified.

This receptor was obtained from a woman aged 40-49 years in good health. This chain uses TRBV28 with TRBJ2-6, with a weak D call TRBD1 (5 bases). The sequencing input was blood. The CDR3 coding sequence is TGTGCCAGCAGTTTGGGGCAGTCCCTTAGCTCTGGGGCCAACGTCCTGACTTTC. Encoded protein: CASSLGQSLSSGANVLTF.